The clone carrying this T cell receptor (beta chain) was seen repeatedly, ten times or more. In TCRdb, the 5' RACE reads were re-called with MiXCR into one record per CDR3 protein. The sample includes about 39,000 distinct CDR3 sequences, approximately 3% of them seen just once. These data originate in a study of CD8 T cells in ankylosing spondylitis. Germline V gene data show CDR1 as SGDLS and CDR2 as YYNGEE. The CDR3 is made up of 15 amino acids. The V and J ends lost 2 bases and 2 bases respectively, with 13 bases between them. This TCR derives from a male donor with ankylosing spondylitis or in good health (not recorded which). The chain is built from TRBV9 and TRBJ2-5; possible D gene TRBD2, 6 bases. Sequencing used blood, either unsorted or a sorted T cell fraction (not recorded which). The CDR3 nucleotides read TGTGCCAGCAGCGTGACGGGACTGAGACAAGAGACCCAGTACTTC. It is translated as CASSVTGLRQETQYF.